The 8 T cell receptor beta chains presented below share a single source sample, sequenced in a study of cytomegalovirus exposure and HLA in healthy donors. The PCR was carried out with 60 Vbeta primers and 13 Jbeta primers. Sequencing was performed with immunoSEQ multiplex PCR; in TCRdb, only in-frame clones are kept and a portion is missing. The table lists about 130,000 clones, approximately 80% of them singletons. Sequencing was performed on PBMCs. Source of these receptors: a middle-aged man in good health and CMV-seronegative.

This rearrangement joins TRBV30 to TRBJ2-1, with D uncertain. The CDR3 is 15 residues long. The V gene lost 3 bases and the J gene lost 4 bases, with 16 bases spanning the gap. CDR1 is GTSNPN, CDR2 SVGIG, per germline (reference sequence). In nucleotides, the CDR3 is TGTGCCTGGAGCCCTCCCTACAGTTCGTACAATGAGCAGTTCTTC. Encoded protein: CAWSPPYSSYNEQFF.

This chain connects TRBV7-8 to TRBJ1-1, with 9 bases fitting TRBD1. The ends lost 0 bases at V and 0 bases at J; junction bases unmatched: 2. CDR1 and CDR2 from the germline V gene are SGHVS and FQNEAQ. This CDR3 contains 16 residues. CDR3 nucleotides: TGTGCCAGCAGCTTAGCAAGGGACAGGGTGAACACTGAAGCTTTCTTT. Amino acids: CASSLARDRVNTEAFF. The whole variable domain, remainder taken from reference TRBV7-8 and TRBJ1-1, is GAGVSQSPRYKVAKRGQDVALRCDPISGHVSLFWYQQALGQGPEFLTYFQNEAQLDKSGLPSDRFFAERPEGSVSTLKIQRTQQEDSAVYLCASSLARDRVNTEAFFGQGTRLTVV.

The gene calls are TRBV6-1 and TRBJ1-5; weak D call: TRBD1 (5 bases). The V gene's germline CDR1 is MNHNS and CDR2 SASEGT. V shed 9 bases and J shed 5 bases, with 17 bases lying between them. The CDR3 has 14 residues. Here the CDR3 DNA reads TGTGCCAGTGCCCTCGGGGGAAATTATCAGCCCCAGCATTTT. Translation gives CASALGGNYQPQHF.

This chain joins TRBV9 and TRBJ2-7, with TRBD2 as a possible D gene (6 bases). V gave up 0 bases and J gave up 6 bases, with 19 bases separating them. CDR3 size: 16 residues. Looked up from germline, CDR1 is SGDLS and CDR2 is YYNGEE. CDR3: CASSVGWRGESSEQYF. In DNA form, the CDR3 reads TGTGCCAGCAGCGTAGGGTGGAGGGGAGAATCAAGCGAGCAGTACTTC.

The chain recombines TRBV6-1 with TRBJ1-6; D ambiguous. The V and J ends lost 1 base and 0 bases respectively, with 10 bases between them. CDR3 length: 17 amino acids. CDR1 MNHNS and CDR2 SASEGT come from the germline V gene. This chain's CDR3 is CASSEGRRSSYNSPLHF. CDR3 coding DNA: TGTGCCAGCAGTGAAGGACGGAGGAGCTCCTATAATTCACCCCTCCACTTT.

The J gene is TRBJ2-7, the V gene TRBV11-2, with a weak D call TRBD1 (6 bases). Looked up from germline, CDR1 is SGHAT and CDR2 is FQNNGV. V lost 5 bases, J lost 2 bases, and 16 bases lay in between. CDR3 length: 15 amino acids. The CDR3 protein is CASSRDRYIPYEQYF. The CDR3 DNA sequence: TGTGCCAGCAGCCGTGACAGGTACATCCCCTACGAGCAGTACTTC.

Of note for this clone: Additional DNA sequences in this sample encode the identical CDR3. Written as DNA, the CDR3 is TGCGCCAGCAGCCAAGATAAGGGGGCATCTGGAAACACCATATATTTT. Its protein product is CASSQDKGASGNTIYF. This chain joins TRBV4-3 and TRBJ1-3, with TRBD1 matching 7 bases. Trimming at V came to 0 bases and at J to 1 base, leaving 3 bases not matched to a gene. The CDR3 spans 16 residues. The germline V gene has CDR1 LGHNA and CDR2 YSLEER.

The rearrangement joins TRBV2 to TRBJ2-3; no clear D gene. In germline, CDR1 is SNHLY, CDR2 FYNNEI. V gave up 6 bases and J gave up 4 bases, with 11 bases separating them. The CDR3 extends over 13 amino acids. Here the CDR3 reads CASSKEFSDTQYF. CDR3 coding DNA: TGTGCCAGCAGCAAGGAGTTCTCAGATACGCAGTATTTT.